The 18 T cell receptor beta chains given below trace back to one sample, sequenced in a study of blood T cell repertoires in COVID-19. Sequenced by immunoSEQ multiplex PCR; TCRdb stores in-frame clones only, minus some. Of 250,000 to 400,000 clones detected, approximately 90% appear once; the ten largest clones hold 1.5% to 2%. The sample taken for sequencing was peripheral blood. These receptors were collected from a woman younger than 45 with COVID-19, enrolled during active disease.

The chain recombines TRBV5-6 with TRBJ2-5, with TRBD2 matching 12 bases. J was trimmed by 5 bases and V by 2 bases; bases with no gene match: 1. Germline CDR1 is SGHDT and CDR2 is YYEEEE. The CDR3 sequence is 14 residues long. CDR3 DNA sequence: TGTGCCAGCAGCTTAACTAGCGGGGGGGAGACCCAGTACTTC. As protein: CASSLTSGGETQYF.

V gene TRBV10-3 combines with J gene TRBJ2-3; 9 bases align to TRBD2. The V gene end was trimmed by 6 bases and the J gene end by 6 bases; junction bases not matched to a gene: 7. The germline gives CDR1 ENHRY, CDR2 SYGVKD. This CDR3 is 14 amino acids long. CDR3 in DNA: TGTGCCATCAGAGCTAGCGGGGAGGTGGATACGCAGTATTTT. Translated, it gives CAIRASGEVDTQYF.

The sample holds one count of this clone. V and J are TRBV6-1 and TRBJ1-1; 7 positions agree with TRBD1. There are 15 residues in the CDR3. CDR1 and CDR2 (germline): MNHNS, SASEGT. V shed 2 bases and J 5 bases; nucleotides not matched to a gene: 8. CDR3 in amino acids: CASSERKGARTEAFF. The CDR3 coding sequence is TGTGCCAGCAGTGAAAGGAAGGGGGCGCGGACTGAAGCTTTCTTT.

The chain carries TRBV5-4 and TRBJ1-3; TRBD1 aligns across 10 bases. Germline V gene sequence: CDR1 SGHNT, CDR2 YYREEE (reference sequence). CDR3 length equals 17 residues. Unmatched junction bases numbered 8, after V lost 4 bases and J lost 1 base. The CDR3 loop reads CASSRPGTGESGNTIYF. The DNA for the CDR3 is TGTGCCAGCAGCCGACCCGGGACAGGGGAATCTGGAAACACCATATATTTT.

The chain employs TRBV7-9 and TRBJ1-1; 7 bases line up with TRBD1. The CDR3 is 13 amino acids. J lost 9 bases, V lost 5 bases, and 9 bases had no gene match. Germline V CDR1 and CDR2: SEHNR, FQNEAQ (reference sequence). CDR3 loop: CASSQWDRDQAFF. DNA for the CDR3: TGTGCCAGCAGCCAATGGGACAGAGATCAAGCTTTCTTT. Drawing the rest from reference TRBV7-9 and TRBJ1-1, the complete variable domain is DTGVSQNPRHKITKRGQNVTFRCDPISEHNRLYWYRQTLGQGPEFLTYFQNEAQLEKSRLLSDRFSAERPKGSFSTLEIQRTEQGDSAMYLCASSQWDRDQAFFGQGTRLTVV.

The chain recombines TRBV15 with TRBJ2-2; D is ambiguous. CDR3 length: 12 residues. Looked up from germline, CDR1 is LNHNV and CDR2 is YYDKDF (reference sequence). V lost 1 base and J 5 bases, leaving 2 bases between the germline ends. The CDR3 here is CATSRATGELFF. The DNA for the CDR3 is TGTGCCACCAGCAGAGCGACCGGGGAGCTGTTTTTT.

CDR3 in amino acids: CASWRPGQTEAFF. As DNA, the CDR3 is TGTGCCAGCTGGCGCCCAGGGCAGACTGAAGCTTTCTTT. V usage is TRBV11-3 and J usage is TRBJ1-1; D perhaps matches TRBD1 (5 bases). Germline CDR1 is SGHNT and CDR2 is YENEEA. Trimming took 8 bases from V and 5 from J, leaving 15 bases between them. The CDR3 totals 13 residues.

The V and J genes are TRBV6-5 and TRBJ2-1, with 10 bases that match TRBD1. The J segment lost 4 bases and the V segment lost 4 bases, leaving 4 bases of the junction unmatched. Germline V gene data show CDR1 as MNHEY and CDR2 as SVGAGI. The length of the CDR3 is 15 residues. The CDR3 DNA sequence: TGTGCCAGCAGTTCGACAGGGGGCGGGTACAATGAGCAGTTCTTC. This translates into CASSSTGGGYNEQFF.

The V and J genes are TRBV9 and TRBJ1-4; possibly TRBD1 for D (6 bases). Trimming took off 6 bases at V and 4 bases at J, with 16 bases between the two ends. The CDR3 is made up of 15 amino acids. Germline V gene lookup returns CDR1 SGDLS and CDR2 YYNGEE. CDR3 coding DNA: TGTGCCAGCAATAAACAGGGCTTTGATAATGAAAAACTGTTTTTT. Its translation: CASNKQGFDNEKLFF.

The gene calls are TRBV9 and TRBJ1-6; D is possibly TRBD1 (6 bases). Germline V gene data show CDR1 as SGDLS and CDR2 as YYNGEE. The CDR3 consists of 14 residues. Trimming took 6 bases from V and 10 from J, leaving 17 bases between them. The chain's CDR3 is CASTQTPGVSPLHF. Written as DNA, the CDR3 is TGTGCCAGCACCCAAACTCCAGGGGTATCACCCCTCCACTTT.

The CDR3 spells CASSPTSDTQYF. The CDR3 bases are TGTGCCAGCTCGCCTACGTCAGATACGCAGTATTTT. This chain connects TRBV18 to TRBJ2-3; D unclear. CDR3 size: 12 residues. Trimming pared 6 bases from V and 4 bases from J, leaving 8 bases between. Per the germline V gene, CDR1 is KGHSH and CDR2 is LQKENI.

Regarding this clone: Germline and junction disagree at one end, which may indicate a read error. V is TRBV20-1 and J is TRBJ2-4, with TRBD1 matching over 9 bases. Germline-derived CDR1 and CDR2 are DFQATT and SNEGSKA (reference sequence). CDR3 length: 11 residues. As DNA, the CDR3 is TGCAGTGCCCGAATCGGGGACAGGGCCCACTTC. Translating gives CSARIGDRAHF.

This clone was detected only a few times. This chain links TRBV4-1 with TRBJ2-3, with 9 nucleotides matching TRBD1. The trim removed 1 base at V and 0 bases at J, leaving 8 bases unmatched. Germline V lookup: CDR1 MGHRA, CDR2 YSYEKL. The CDR3 covers 18 residues. The CDR3 protein is CASSQVFTGTGSTDTQYF. CDR3 nucleotides: TGCGCCAGCAGCCAAGTTTTTACCGGGACAGGGAGCACAGATACGCAGTATTTT.

Points on this clone: Additional DNA sequences in this sample encode the identical CDR3. The CDR3 sequence: CASSYGGFNQPQHF. The CDR3 DNA reads as TGTGCCAGCAGTTATGGGGGGTTCAATCAGCCCCAGCATTTT. The chain joins TRBV6-5 to TRBJ1-5; maybe TRBD1 (5 bases). The germline CDR1 and CDR2 sequences are MNHEY and SVGAGI. The CDR3 has 14 amino acids. The V gene lost 3 bases and the J gene lost 3 bases, with 9 bases spanning the gap.

The V gene is TRBV30, the J gene TRBJ1-5; the D gene is possibly TRBD1 (6 bases). The V and J ends lost 2 bases and 1 base respectively, with 9 bases between them. The CDR3 totals 14 residues. Germline CDR1 GTSNPN, CDR2 SVGIG (reference sequence). The CDR3 DNA follows: TGTGCCTGGAGTCTCGGACAGAGCAATCAGCCCCAGCATTTT. This codes for CAWSLGQSNQPQHF.

Comments on this clone: At the DNA level, this CDR3 is encoded by other sequences in the same sample as well. This rearrangement joins TRBV7-3 to TRBJ1-1; 8 bases agree with TRBD1. Germline CDR1 reads SGHTA; CDR2 reads FQGTGA. Germline trimming cut 4 bases from V and 2 bases from J; bases unmatched to any gene: 3. The CDR3 loop spans 14 amino acids. The CDR3 coding sequence is TGTGCCAGCAGCTCGCAGGGGGCTAACACTGAAGCTTTCTTT. It is translated as CASSSQGANTEAFF.

This sequence joins TRBV9 and TRBJ2-3; possibly TRBD2 for D (7 bases). CDR3 length equals 15 residues. With 1 base removed from V and 2 bases from J, the gap between germline ends came to 11 bases. CDR1 and CDR2 from the germline V gene are SGDLS and YYNGEE. The chain's CDR3 is CASSVTAGHTDTQYF. CDR3 DNA sequence: TGTGCCAGCAGCGTAACAGCGGGACACACAGATACGCAGTATTTT.

The genes are TRBV2 and TRBJ2-7; 7 bases are a match to TRBD2. Unmatched junction bases numbered 8, after V lost 6 bases and J lost 3 bases. Germline V lookup: CDR1 SNHLY, CDR2 FYNNEI. CDR3 size: 14 residues. CDR3 sequence (DNA): TGTGCCAGCAGCCCAGGGCGGGGGAACTACGAGCAGTACTTC. Its translation is CASSPGRGNYEQYF.